The sequence of this TCR beta chain was determined in a study of T cells in Graves' hyperthyroidism and ophthalmopathy. Findings of the study overall: Among clonotypes expanded in thyroid above 0.001, most were also found in blood.

This clonotype was recorded many times. Its antigen remains unidentified. Amplification yielded TCR beta CDR3 regions, with RNA transcripts as the source. The study used the HTBI primer set for a first-round RT-PCR of the TCR CDR3. TCRdb ran MiXCR on the multiplex PCR reads and lists one entry per CDR3 protein. The sample lists around 350,000 distinct CDR3 sequences; about a fifth were seen once. Patients having uncontrolled infection, another autoimmune disease, pregnancy or lactation were not included. The CDR3 covers 14 residues. Per the germline V gene, CDR1 is MNHEY and CDR2 is SVGAGI. V lost 8 bases to trimming and J lost 5 bases; unmatched junction nucleotides: 7.

The sample comprised blood. This chain connects TRBV6-5 to TRBJ2-5; 11 bases agree with TRBD2. The clonotype comes from a woman between 18 and 29 years old with Graves' hyperthyroidism. The CDR3 nucleotides are TGTGCCAGCGGGCTAGCGGGGGGCGAGGAGACCCAGTACTTC. Translated, it gives CASGLAGGEETQYF.